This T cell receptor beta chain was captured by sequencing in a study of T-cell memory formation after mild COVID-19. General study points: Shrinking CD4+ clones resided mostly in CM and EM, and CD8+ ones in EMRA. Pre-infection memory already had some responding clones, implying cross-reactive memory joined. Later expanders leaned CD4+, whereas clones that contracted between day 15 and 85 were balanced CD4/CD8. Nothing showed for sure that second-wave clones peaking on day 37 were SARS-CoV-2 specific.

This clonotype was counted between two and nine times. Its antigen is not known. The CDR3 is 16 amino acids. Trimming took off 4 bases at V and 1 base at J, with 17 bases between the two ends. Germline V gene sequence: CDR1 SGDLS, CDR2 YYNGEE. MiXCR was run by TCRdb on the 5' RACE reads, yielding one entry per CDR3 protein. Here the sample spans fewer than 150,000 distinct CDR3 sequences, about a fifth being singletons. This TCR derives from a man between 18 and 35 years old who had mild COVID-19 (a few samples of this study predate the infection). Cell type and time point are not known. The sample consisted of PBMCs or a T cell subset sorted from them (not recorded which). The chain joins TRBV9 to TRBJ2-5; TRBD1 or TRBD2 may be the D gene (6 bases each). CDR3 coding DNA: TGTGCCAGCAGCCACAACAGGGAGGAGGGCCAAGAGACCCAGTACTTC. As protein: CASSHNREEGQETQYF.